The T cell receptor (beta chain) described here comes from a study of type 1 regulatory T cells. Study as a whole: T-allo10 is an in vitro-generated, Tr1-enriched CD4 T cell product specific for alloantigen. Study-wide results and limits: Tr1 cells had a more restricted TCR repertoire than non-Tr1 cells.

A single record per CDR3 protein comes from TCRdb applying MiXCR to the reads. The sample includes 60,000 to 75,000 distinct CDR3 sequences, more than 20% seen only once; the top ten take 7% to 10%. Comment on this clonotype: Its antigen is currently unknown.

CDR3 length: 13 residues. In germline, CDR1 is LNHNV, CDR2 YYDKDF (reference sequence). Trimming removed 0 bases at V and 10 bases at J, with 12 bases between. Material: cultured type 1 regulatory T (Tr1) cells, either the whole culture or a sorted fraction (not recorded which). This sequence originates from a human donor in good health. The chain carries TRBV15 and TRBJ1-1, with D uncertain. CDR3 sequence: CATSRDTASGAFF. The DNA for the CDR3 is TGTGCCACCAGCAGAGACACAGCCTCGGGAGCTTTCTTT.